The source of this T cell receptor (beta chain) is a study of blood T cell repertoires in COVID-19 (dated by TCRdb to about 2020). In the study overall: Samples covering the acute and convalescent phases of COVID-19 were provided by collaborators in the United States, Italy and Spain. The material from the prospective study consisted of cDNA or gDNA derived from T cells, B-cell-depleted T cells, or PBMCs. Deeply sampled blood TCRbeta repertoires from subjects exposed to, actively infected with, or recovered from COVID-19 were included in the dataset. A freely available public database, intended as a resource for researchers studying the immune response to SARS-CoV-2, is where the repertoires were released. Samples came from the ongoing ImmuneRACE study (first 160 participants) plus 1,254 subjects from 6 global collaborators. A de-identified subject ID, COVID-19 status, age in years and sex were almost always included in the sample metadata. HLA class I and class II types, where available, came from metadata supplied by the sample provider rather than from assay-based typing. What the authors observed across the whole study: The quantity of clinical and demographic metadata differed by source and by participant and was supplied without curation.

Whole blood was collected in K2EDTA tubes by collaborating institutions according to the institutions' own protocols. For TCRbeta analysis, collaborators shipped samples in one of three forms: frozen whole blood, isolated PBMCs, or DNA extracted from either of those sample types. The immunoSEQ Assay, a bias-controlled multiplex PCR, was used to amplify TCRbeta CDR3 regions from genomic DNA. In the paper's pipeline: Nucleated cell counts per sample were estimated from amplification of reference gene primers within the assay. Sequence reads were collapsed and filtered to measure the absolute abundance of every unique TCRbeta CDR3 rearrangement. For each sample, productive Simpson clonality was calculated as the square root of Simpson's diversity index across productive rearrangements. This is the immuneACCESS table as TCRdb keeps it, with only in-frame sequences that have V and J called. A part of the clones is gone; compared with another copy, unresolved V genes explain less than half, and the rest is unexplained. V and J calls and clone size are given by that table; D and trimming were obtained from the DNA. The sample profile shows roughly 60,000 clones; approximately 86% of them were found once. Clones ranked in the top ten supply 1.2% of the sample.

Deletion took 8 bases off V and 4 bases off J, with a span of 20 bases between the germline ends. From the germline V gene, CDR1 is SNHLY and CDR2 is FYNNEI. Its CDR3 holds 15 amino acids, cysteine through phenylalanine. Only CDR3 DNA remains: 45 bases, in frame from the first base. As for this clone: Which antigen it targets is not known. No base quality values were provided; no much bigger clone lies one nucleotide off.

Rearrangement joined TRBV2 to TRBJ1-2, with the D gene not clear enough to name. The receptor was isolated from a man aged 40-50 years with acute or convalescent COVID-19. What was sequenced was peripheral blood. The nucleotide sequence is given as TGTGCCAGCGGGAATAAGGGAGGTGGAAGCTATGGCTACACCTTC. It is translated as CASGNKGGGSYGYTF.